The subject of this entry is one T cell receptor (beta chain). The data derive from a study of blood T cell repertoires in COVID-19. Across the whole study: PBMCs, B-cell-depleted T cells, or T cells were the source of the cDNA or gDNA that made up the material.

In the original processing: Reference gene primers were amplified, and this amplification served to estimate nucleated cell counts. Only in-frame clones appear in the TCRdb table, and some are missing; sequencing was by immunoSEQ multiplex PCR. V, J and clone size reflect that table, while D and trimming were determined from the DNA. The top ten hold about 2.6% of the sample, which has about 190,000 clones, around 87% seen once. CDR1 is MDHEN and CDR2 is SYDVKM in the germline V gene. V lost 3 bases and J lost 6; bases outside the gene matches: 6. The CDR3 contains 14 residues. The sequencing input was peripheral blood. The TCR was taken from a man aged 35 to 55 with active or convalescent COVID-19. The chain uses TRBV28 and TRBJ1-2; TRBD1 matches at 8 bases. The CDR3 protein is CASSFVTGVDGYTF. The DNA for the CDR3 is TGTGCCAGCAGTTTCGTGACAGGGGTTGATGGCTACACCTTC.